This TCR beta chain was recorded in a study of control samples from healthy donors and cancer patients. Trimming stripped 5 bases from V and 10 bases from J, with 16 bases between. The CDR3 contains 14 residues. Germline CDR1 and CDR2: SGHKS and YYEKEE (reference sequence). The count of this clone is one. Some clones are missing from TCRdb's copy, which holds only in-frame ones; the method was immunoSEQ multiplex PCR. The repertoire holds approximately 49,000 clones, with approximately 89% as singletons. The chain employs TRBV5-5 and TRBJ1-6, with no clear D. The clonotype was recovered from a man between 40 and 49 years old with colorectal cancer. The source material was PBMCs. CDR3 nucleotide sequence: TGTGCCAGCAGATCCCAACCGGAGGGCTCACCCCTCCACTTT. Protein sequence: CASRSQPEGSPLHF.